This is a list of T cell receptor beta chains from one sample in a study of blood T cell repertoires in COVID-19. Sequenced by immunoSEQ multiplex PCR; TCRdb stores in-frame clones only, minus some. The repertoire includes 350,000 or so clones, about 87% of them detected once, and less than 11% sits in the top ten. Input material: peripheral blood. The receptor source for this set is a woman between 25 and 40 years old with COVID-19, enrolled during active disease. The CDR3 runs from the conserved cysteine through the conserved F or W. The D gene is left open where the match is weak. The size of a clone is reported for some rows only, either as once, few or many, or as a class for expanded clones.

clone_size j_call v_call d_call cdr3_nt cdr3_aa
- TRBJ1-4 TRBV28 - TGTGCCAGCACCCGAGGAGCAACTAATGAAAAACTGTTTTTT CASTRGATNEKLFF
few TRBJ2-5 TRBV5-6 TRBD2 TGTGCCAGCAGCTTGGGAGCGGGAGTTTCCCAAGAGACCCAGTACTTC CASSLGAGVSQETQYF
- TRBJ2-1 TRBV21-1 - TGTGCCAGCAACCCAGTCTGTATCCATGAGCAGTTCTTC CASNPVCIHEQFF
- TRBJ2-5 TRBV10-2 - TGCGCCAGCAGGCCACGGACTCAAGAGACCCAGTACTTC CASRPRTQETQYF
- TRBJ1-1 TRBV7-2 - TGTGCCAGCAGCGCGGACGCGGGGGGACCTGAAGCTTTCTTT CASSADAGGPEAFF
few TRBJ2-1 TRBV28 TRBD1 TGTGCCAGCACCCTCCTCCAGGGGACAGGCTTATACAATGAGCAGTTCTTC CASTLLQGTGLYNEQFF
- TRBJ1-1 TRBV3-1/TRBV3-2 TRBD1 TGTGCCAGCAGCCCCCGACAGGGAAACACTGAAGCTTTCTTT CASSPRQGNTEAFF
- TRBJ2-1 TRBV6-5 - TGTGCCAGCAGTTCGGACTCATACAATGAGCAGTTCTTC CASSSDSYNEQFF
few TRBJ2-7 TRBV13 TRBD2 TGTGCCAGCAGCTTAGCCCAGACTAGCGGGAGGCGGCAGTACTTC CASSLAQTSGRRQYF
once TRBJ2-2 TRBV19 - TGTGCCAGTATGGTGGCGGAAAACACCGGGGAGCTGTTTTTT CASMVAENTGELFF
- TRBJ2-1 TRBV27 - TGTGCCAGCAGTGACCTACCAGGGTATTTGGACAATGAGCAGTTCTTC CASSDLPGYLDNEQFF
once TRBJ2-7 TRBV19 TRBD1 TGTGCCAGTAGTCCCCGGACAGGGGGTCTCTACGAGCAGTACTTC CASSPRTGGLYEQYF
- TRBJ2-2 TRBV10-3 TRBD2 TGTGCCATCAGTGAAGCAGCGGGACCTACCGGGGAGCTGTTTTTT CAISEAAGPTGELFF
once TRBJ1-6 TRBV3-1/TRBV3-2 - TGTGCCAGCAGCCAAAAAGGGTGGGGACACCTTAATTCACCCCTCCACTTT CASSQKGWGHLNSPLHF
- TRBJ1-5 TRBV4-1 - TGCGCCAGCAGCCAAGAGCGATGGGGCCAGCCCCAGCATTTT CASSQERWGQPQHF
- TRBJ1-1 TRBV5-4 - TGTGCCAGCAGCTTGGATCCCAACAGGGTGAACACTGAAGCTTTCTTT CASSLDPNRVNTEAFF
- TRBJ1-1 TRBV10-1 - TGCGCCAGCAGAGAAGCGAGGACGGGGGGTGAAGCTTTCTTT CASREARTGGEAFF
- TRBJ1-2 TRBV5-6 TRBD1 TGTGCCAGCAGCTTATGGACAGGGGGCATTGGCTATGGCTACACCTTC CASSLWTGGIGYGYTF
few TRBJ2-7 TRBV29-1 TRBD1 TGCAGCGTTGAAGTAGGACAGGGCATCTCCTACGAGCAGTACTTC CSVEVGQGISYEQYF
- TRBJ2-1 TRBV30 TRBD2 TGTGCCTGGAAACTAGCGGGAGGGTTGAATGAGCAGTTCTTC CAWKLAGGLNEQFF
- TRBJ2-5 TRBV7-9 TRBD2 TGTGCCAGCAGCTTCGCTAGCGGGAGAGGCGAGACCCAGTACTTC CASSFASGRGETQYF
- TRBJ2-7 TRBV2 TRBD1 TGTGCCAGCAGCTTAGACAGGGGAACGCCCGAGCAGTACTTC CASSLDRGTPEQYF
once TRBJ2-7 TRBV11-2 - TGTGCCAGCAGCTTAGAAACAGGGCGTCCCTACGAGCAGTACTTC CASSLETGRPYEQYF
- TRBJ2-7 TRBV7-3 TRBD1 TGTGCCAGCAGCTTAATCGGGACAGGGATATACGAGCAGTACTTC CASSLIGTGIYEQYF
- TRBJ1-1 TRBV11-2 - TGTGCCAGCAGCTTTTCTATGGGCGCTGAAGCTTTCTTT CASSFSMGAEAFF
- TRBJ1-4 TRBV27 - TGTGCCAGCAGTTTCAACGAGGGTGGAAAACTGTTTTTT CASSFNEGGKLFF
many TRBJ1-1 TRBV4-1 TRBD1 TGCGCCAGCAGCCAAGAACCGGGGTATAGACAGGGGGGGAACACTGAAGCTTTCTTT CASSQEPGYRQGGNTEAFF
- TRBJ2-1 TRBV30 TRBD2 TGTGCCTCTAGCGGGGGCGTCGAAGAGAACTCCTACAATGAGCAGTTCTTC CASSGGVEENSYNEQFF
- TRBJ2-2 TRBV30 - TGTGCCTGGAGTGTAACGGGGGGCGCCGGGGAGCTGTTTTTT CAWSVTGGAGELFF
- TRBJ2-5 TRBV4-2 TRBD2 TGTGCCAGCAGCCGGAGCGGGAGTGGTATCGAGACCCAGTACTTC CASSRSGSGIETQYF
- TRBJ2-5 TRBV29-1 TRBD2 TGCAGCGTTGAGGCGGGAGTAGAGACCCAGTACTTC CSVEAGVETQYF
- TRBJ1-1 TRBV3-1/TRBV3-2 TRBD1 TGTGCCAGCAGCCAGCGACAGGGGTGGACTGAAGCTTTCTTT CASSQRQGWTEAFF
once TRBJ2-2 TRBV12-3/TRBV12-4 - TGTGCCAGCAGTCTCTCGAACACCGGGGAGCTGTTTTTT CASSLSNTGELFF
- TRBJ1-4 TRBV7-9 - TGTGCCAGCAGCTTAGCCCGGGCAGGGAATGAAAAACTGTTTTTT CASSLARAGNEKLFF
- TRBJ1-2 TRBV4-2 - TGTGCCAGCAGCCAAGAGGAGGCAGCCTATGGCTACACCTTC CASSQEEAAYGYTF
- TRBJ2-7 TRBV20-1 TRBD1 TGCAGTGCTAGTCAGGGGGTGTACGAGCAGTACTTC CSASQGVYEQYF
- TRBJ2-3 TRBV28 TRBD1 TGTGCCAGCAGTTGGGACAGGAGCACAGATACGCAGTATTTT CASSWDRSTDTQYF
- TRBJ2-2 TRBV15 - TGTGCCACCAGCGGGACACTTTCCGCGAACACCGGGGAGCTGTTTTTT CATSGTLSANTGELFF